This is a list of T cell receptor beta chains from one sample in a study of T cell responses to AZD1222 COVID-19 vaccine. Data came from immunoSEQ multiplex PCR; TCRdb stores just in-frame clones and leaves some out. The table has approximately 120,000 clones, about 86% seen once. The specimen was peripheral blood, collected on day 0 of AZD1222 vaccination. The receptors were gathered from an adult in good health. Each CDR3 is given with its conserved first and last residue. Fields, in order: CDR3 protein, CDR3 DNA, J gene, clone size, D gene, V gene. A D gene is named only where the DNA matches it firmly. Rows give clone size only sometimes, using once, few, many, or a class for an expanded clone.

CDR3 protein: CASSSFSNNEQFF
CDR3 DNA: TGTGCCAGCAGTTCCTTCTCCAACAATGAGCAGTTCTTC
J gene: TRBJ2-1
clone size: -
D gene: -
V gene: TRBV27

CDR3 protein: CASSLISRVSPLHF
CDR3 DNA: TGTGCCAGCAGCTTAATATCCCGGGTGTCACCCCTCCACTTT
J gene: TRBJ1-6
clone size: -
D gene: -
V gene: TRBV5-4

CDR3 protein: CASSPQEVHEQFF
CDR3 DNA: TGTGCCAGCTCACCTCAGGAGGTACACGAGCAGTTCTTC
J gene: TRBJ2-1
clone size: -
D gene: -
V gene: TRBV18

CDR3 protein: CASSAGQGYSGELFF
CDR3 DNA: TGTGCCAGTAGTGCTGGACAGGGTTATTCCGGGGAGCTGTTTTTT
J gene: TRBJ2-2
clone size: -
D gene: TRBD1
V gene: TRBV19

CDR3 protein: CASSPLGPGNTIYF
CDR3 DNA: TGTGCCAGCAGCCCCCTGGGGCCCGGAAACACCATATATTTT
J gene: TRBJ1-3
clone size: -
D gene: -
V gene: TRBV21-1

CDR3 protein: CASSESGARANVLTF
CDR3 DNA: TGCGCCAGCAGTGAGTCAGGGGCGAGGGCCAACGTCCTGACTTTC
J gene: TRBJ2-6
clone size: -
D gene: -
V gene: TRBV10-2

CDR3 protein: CASSRTGIEAFF
CDR3 DNA: TGTGCCAGCAGCCGAACAGGGATTGAAGCTTTCTTT
J gene: TRBJ1-1
clone size: -
D gene: -
V gene: TRBV12-3/TRBV12-4

CDR3 protein: CASSLADQPQHF
CDR3 DNA: TGTGCCAGCAGCTTAGCCGATCAGCCCCAGCATTTT
J gene: TRBJ1-5
clone size: -
D gene: -
V gene: TRBV7-9

CDR3 protein: CASSLVADNQPQHF
CDR3 DNA: TGTGCCAGCAGTTTAGTGGCAGACAATCAGCCCCAGCATTTT
J gene: TRBJ1-5
clone size: -
D gene: -
V gene: TRBV28

CDR3 protein: CASSLMTSGRNEQFF
CDR3 DNA: TGTGCCAGCAGTTTAATGACTAGCGGGAGGAATGAGCAGTTCTTC
J gene: TRBJ2-1
clone size: few
D gene: TRBD2
V gene: TRBV28

CDR3 protein: CASSQDQHSRGPFEQYF
CDR3 DNA: TGCGCCAGCAGCCAAGATCAGCATTCCAGAGGCCCATTCGAGCAGTACTTC
J gene: TRBJ2-7
clone size: -
D gene: -
V gene: TRBV4-3

CDR3 protein: CASSYSGQGDSYEQYF
CDR3 DNA: TGTGCCAGCAGCTACTCGGGACAGGGAGACTCCTACGAGCAGTACTTC
J gene: TRBJ2-7
clone size: -
D gene: TRBD1
V gene: TRBV7-2

CDR3 protein: CASSLAGQNYGYTF
CDR3 DNA: TGTGCCAGCAGCTTGGCCGGACAGAACTATGGCTACACCTTC
J gene: TRBJ1-2
clone size: -
D gene: -
V gene: TRBV5-5

CDR3 protein: CASRQGGENQPQHF
CDR3 DNA: TGTGCCAGCAGACAGGGGGGGGAAAACCAGCCCCAGCATTTT
J gene: TRBJ1-5
clone size: -
D gene: TRBD1
V gene: TRBV28

CDR3 protein: CASSLTGVGETQYF
CDR3 DNA: TGTGCCAGCAGCTTAACGGGAGTCGGAGAGACCCAGTACTTC
J gene: TRBJ2-5
clone size: -
D gene: -
V gene: TRBV7-2

CDR3 protein: CASSLTGEPYNSPLHF
CDR3 DNA: TGTGCCAGCAGCTTGACAGGGGAACCCTATAATTCACCCCTCCACTTT
J gene: TRBJ1-6
clone size: -
D gene: TRBD1
V gene: TRBV5-6

CDR3 protein: CASTIGVNSPLHF
CDR3 DNA: TGTGCCAGTACGATAGGGGTGAATTCACCCCTCCACTTT
J gene: TRBJ1-6
clone size: few
D gene: -
V gene: TRBV19

CDR3 protein: CASSVEGVLSDTQYF
CDR3 DNA: TGTGCCAGCAGCGTAGAAGGGGTATTGTCAGATACGCAGTATTTT
J gene: TRBJ2-3
clone size: once
D gene: -
V gene: TRBV9

CDR3 protein: CASSSEERRMGDTQYF
CDR3 DNA: TGTGCCAGCAGCTCAGAAGAGCGGAGAATGGGAGATACGCAGTATTTT
J gene: TRBJ2-3
clone size: -
D gene: -
V gene: TRBV7-2

CDR3 protein: CASSPRTSLREQFF
CDR3 DNA: TGTGCCAGCAGCCCCCGGACTAGTTTAAGAGAGCAGTTCTTC
J gene: TRBJ2-1
clone size: -
D gene: TRBD2
V gene: TRBV13

CDR3 protein: CASSLDRADTGELFF
CDR3 DNA: TGTGCCAGCAGCTTGGACAGGGCGGACACCGGGGAGCTGTTTTTT
J gene: TRBJ2-2
clone size: -
D gene: -
V gene: TRBV5-4

CDR3 protein: CASSPTGTGANQPQHF
CDR3 DNA: TGTGCCAGTTCCCCCACCGGGACAGGGGCCAATCAGCCCCAGCATTTT
J gene: TRBJ1-5
clone size: once
D gene: TRBD1
V gene: TRBV19

CDR3 protein: CASSPDTGSNEKLFF
CDR3 DNA: TGTGCCAGCAGTCCTGACACCGGATCTAATGAAAAACTGTTTTTT
J gene: TRBJ1-4
clone size: -
D gene: -
V gene: TRBV11-1

CDR3 protein: CASSGAGQALGKGYTF
CDR3 DNA: TGTGCCAGCAGCGGAGCGGGACAGGCCCTGGGGAAGGGCTACACCTTC
J gene: TRBJ1-2
clone size: -
D gene: TRBD1
V gene: TRBV9

CDR3 protein: CASSFLPPSSGSHRGEQYF
CDR3 DNA: TGTGCCAGCAGTTTTTTACCCCCAAGTAGCGGGTCCCACCGGGGGGAGCAGTACTTC
J gene: TRBJ2-7
clone size: -
D gene: TRBD2
V gene: TRBV28

CDR3 protein: CASSPPYDRGGEQYF
CDR3 DNA: TGTGCCAGCAGCCCCCCTTACGACAGGGGCGGCGAGCAGTACTTC
J gene: TRBJ2-7
clone size: -
D gene: TRBD1
V gene: TRBV5-4

CDR3 protein: CSDTTGGAYGYTF
CDR3 DNA: TGCAGCGACACGACAGGGGGCGCGTATGGCTACACCTTC
J gene: TRBJ1-2
clone size: -
D gene: TRBD1
V gene: TRBV29-1

CDR3 protein: CSAGSGIYEQYF
CDR3 DNA: TGCAGCGCGGGGTCGGGTATCTACGAGCAGTACTTC
J gene: TRBJ2-7
clone size: -
D gene: -
V gene: TRBV29-1

CDR3 protein: CASSPKTDNEQFF
CDR3 DNA: TGTGCCAGCTCACCAAAGACCGACAATGAGCAGTTCTTC
J gene: TRBJ2-1
clone size: -
D gene: -
V gene: TRBV18

CDR3 protein: CASSYGGSYEQYF
CDR3 DNA: TGTGCCAGCAGTTACGGGGGGTCCTACGAGCAGTACTTC
J gene: TRBJ2-7
clone size: -
D gene: -
V gene: TRBV6-2/TRBV6-3

CDR3 protein: CAWSVEALPETQYF
CDR3 DNA: TGTGCCTGGAGTGTGGAAGCGCTCCCCGAGACCCAGTACTTC
J gene: TRBJ2-5
clone size: -
D gene: -
V gene: TRBV30

CDR3 protein: CASSLGVSSYEQYF
CDR3 DNA: TGTGCCAGCAGCTTAGGGGTTAGCTCCTACGAGCAGTACTTC
J gene: TRBJ2-7
clone size: -
D gene: -
V gene: TRBV7-9

CDR3 protein: CASSLDGRREPQHF
CDR3 DNA: TGTGCCAGCAGCTTGGACGGGAGGAGGGAGCCCCAGCATTTT
J gene: TRBJ1-5
clone size: -
D gene: -
V gene: TRBV28

CDR3 protein: CSVTGPSTDTQYF
CDR3 DNA: TGCAGCGTTACAGGGCCTAGCACAGATACGCAGTATTTT
J gene: TRBJ2-3
clone size: -
D gene: -
V gene: TRBV29-1

CDR3 protein: CASSLVGQGLSNEQFF
CDR3 DNA: TGTGCCAGCAGCTTAGTGGGACAGGGGCTTAGCAATGAGCAGTTCTTC
J gene: TRBJ2-1
clone size: -
D gene: TRBD1
V gene: TRBV11-3

CDR3 protein: CASSPGTGGNEQFF
CDR3 DNA: TGCGCCAGCAGCCCGGGGACAGGGGGCAATGAGCAGTTCTTC
J gene: TRBJ2-1
clone size: -
D gene: TRBD1
V gene: TRBV5-1